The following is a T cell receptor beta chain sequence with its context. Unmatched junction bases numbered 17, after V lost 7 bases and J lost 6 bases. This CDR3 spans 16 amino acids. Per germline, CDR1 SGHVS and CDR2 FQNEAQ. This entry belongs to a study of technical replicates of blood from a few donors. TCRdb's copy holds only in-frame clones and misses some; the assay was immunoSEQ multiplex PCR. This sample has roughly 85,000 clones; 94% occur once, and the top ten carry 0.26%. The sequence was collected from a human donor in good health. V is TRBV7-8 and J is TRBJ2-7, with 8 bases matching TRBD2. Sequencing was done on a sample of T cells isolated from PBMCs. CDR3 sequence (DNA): TGTGCCAGCACCCTAAAAAGGACTAGCCGCCTTGGCGAGCAGTACTTC. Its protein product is CASTLKRTSRLGEQYF.